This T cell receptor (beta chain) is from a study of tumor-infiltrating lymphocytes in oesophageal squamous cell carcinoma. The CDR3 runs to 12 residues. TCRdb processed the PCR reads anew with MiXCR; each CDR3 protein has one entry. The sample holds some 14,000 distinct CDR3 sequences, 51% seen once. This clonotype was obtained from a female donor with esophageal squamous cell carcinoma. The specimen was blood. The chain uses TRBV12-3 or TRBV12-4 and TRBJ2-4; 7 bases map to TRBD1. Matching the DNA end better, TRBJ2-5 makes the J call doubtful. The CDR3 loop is CASSTGEETQYF. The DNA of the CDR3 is TGTGCCAGCAGTACAGGGGAAGAGACCCAGTACTTC.